One sample yielded the 21 T cell receptor beta chains listed below, sequenced in a study of T cells in Graves' hyperthyroidism and ophthalmopathy (dated by TCRdb to between 2018 and 2021). Libraries were prepared through multiplex PCR. Sequencing used an Illumina HiSeq 2000. The TCR beta CDR3 regions were amplified from RNA transcripts. A first-round RT-PCR of the TCR CDR3 used the HTBI primer set with the Qiagen OneStep RT-PCR kit. TCRdb reran the public reads through fastp at Q25 and MiXCR, keeping productive beta chains. Rows matching on CDR3 protein sequence are summarized as one entry with the most common DNA and genes. The sample data list fewer than 450,000 distinct CDR3 sequences, and around 15% of these were observed just once. The ten most abundant clones make up 25% to 30% of the sample. The sequencing input was blood. The receptor source for this set is a man in his forties or fifties with Graves' ophthalmopathy.

The chain recombines TRBV19 with TRBJ2-3, with 7 bases that match TRBD1. CDR1 LNHDA and CDR2 SQIVND come from the germline V gene (reference sequence). Trimming cost V 3 bases and J 4 bases; bases outside gene matches: 7. The CDR3 totals 15 residues. The CDR3 DNA is TGTGCCAGTAGTATTGTGAGGGGGCGTCCAGATACGCAGTATTTT. Protein: CASSIVRGRPDTQYF.

Ten or more counts support this clonotype. This rearrangement joins TRBV5-1 to TRBJ2-7, with D perhaps TRBD2 (6 bases). Germline values: CDR1 SGHRS, CDR2 YFSETQ. V lost 4 bases and J lost 3, with 17 bases in between. The length of the CDR3 is 15 residues. The chain's CDR3 is CASSLTGVGGYEQYF. DNA for the CDR3: TGCGCCAGCAGCCTCACAGGAGTGGGGGGCTACGAGCAGTACTTC.

In this sample, this clonotype turned up a few times. The rearrangement joins TRBV2 to TRBJ1-1; TRBD1 agrees at 8 bases. The trim removed 3 bases at V and 5 bases at J, leaving 8 bases unmatched. Germline values: CDR1 SNHLY, CDR2 FYNNEI. CDR3 length equals 15 residues. The DNA of the CDR3 is TGTGCCAGCAGTGATCGGACAGGGATGGGGACTGAAGCTTTCTTT. It codes for CASSDRTGMGTEAFF.

At least ten counts were recorded for this clonotype. This chain connects TRBV20-1 to TRBJ2-1; 7 positions agree with TRBD1. The V gene's germline CDR1 is DFQATT and CDR2 SNEGSKA (reference sequence). Trimming at V came to 1 base and at J to 10 bases, leaving 4 bases not matched to a gene. The CDR3 covers 12 residues. The CDR3 here is CSARVDRAEQFF. CDR3 nucleotide sequence: TGCAGTGCTAGAGTTGACAGGGCCGAGCAGTTCTTC.

At least ten counts were recorded for this clonotype. The chain couples TRBV6-1 to TRBJ2-3; possibly TRBD1 for D (6 bases). The CDR3 runs 14 residues. V lost 6 bases and J lost 2, with 12 bases in between. In germline, CDR1 is MNHNS, CDR2 SASEGT. The CDR3: CASSNRDNTDTQYF. In nucleotides, the CDR3 is TGTGCCAGCAGCAACCGGGACAACACAGATACGCAGTATTTT.

This clonotype was seen ten or more times. This chain links TRBV5-1 with TRBJ1-1, with a possible D match to TRBD1 (5 bases). This CDR3 contains 15 residues. Germline values: CDR1 SGHRS, CDR2 YFSETQ. The V end lost 1 base, the J end lost 5 bases, and 15 bases lay between the germline ends. The CDR3 here is CASSLRGAGWTEAFF. The CDR3 DNA reads as TGCGCCAGCAGCTTGCGTGGGGCAGGATGGACTGAAGCTTTCTTT.

This clonotype appeared a few times. This chain uses TRBV14 with TRBJ2-5; no firm D call. The V gene lost 1 base and the J gene lost 3 bases, with 9 bases spanning the gap. The germline V gene has CDR1 SGHDN and CDR2 FVKESK. This CDR3 comprises 14 residues. The CDR3 bases are TGTGCCAGCAGCCAAGTGGCGTGGGAAGAGACCCAGTACTTC. Its protein is CASSQVAWEETQYF.

This clonotype was observed many times. The junction does not match germline at one end; this may be a read error. This chain connects TRBV4-1 to TRBJ2-7; 10 bases agree with TRBD1. Germline CDR1 reads MGHRA; CDR2 reads YSYEKL. The CDR3 covers 14 residues. CDR3 DNA sequence: TGTGCCAGCAGCCAAGGACAGGGGGCCTACGAGCAGTACTTC. Translation gives CASSQGQGAYEQYF.

This clonotype was counted many times. The rearrangement links TRBV3-1 to TRBJ2-5; 12 bases agree with TRBD2. CDR3 length: 17 amino acids. The V and J ends lost 4 bases and 4 bases, in that order; junction bases with no gene match: 10. In germline, CDR1 is LGHDT, CDR2 YNNKEL (reference sequence). The CDR3 DNA reads as TGTGCCAGCAGCCTGGGCAGGACTAGCGGGATTGTAGAGACCCAGTACTTC. It codes for CASSLGRTSGIVETQYF.

In its sample, this clonotype was seen a few times. The rearrangement links TRBV6-5 to TRBJ2-7; 10 nucleotides match TRBD1. CDR3 length equals 17 residues. The germline gives CDR1 MNHEY, CDR2 SVGAGI. Losses at the gene ends were 2 bases for V and 5 bases for J; bases not matched to a gene: 12. CDR3 protein: CASSYPLDRGLINEQYF. The CDR3, as DNA: TGTGCCAGCAGTTACCCCCTAGACAGGGGGCTTATCAACGAGCAGTACTTC.

This clonotype occurred a few times. CDR3 residues: CASRGGGAAAKNIQYF. CDR3 sequence (DNA): TGTGCCAGCAGGGGGGGAGGGGCAGCGGCCAAAAACATTCAGTACTTC. This rearrangement joins TRBV28 to TRBJ2-4; the match to TRBD2 covers 7 bases. Germline V gene lookup returns CDR1 MDHEN and CDR2 SYDVKM. V shed 6 bases, J shed 1 base, and the junction held 9 bases outside the gene matches. This CDR3 is 16 amino acids long.

The chain couples TRBV4-2 to TRBJ1-3; D uncertain. V lost 1 base and J lost 3, with 4 bases in between. This CDR3 contains 13 residues. Germline CDR1 reads LGHNA; CDR2 reads YNFKEQ. The CDR3 protein is CASSQGIGNTIYF. The CDR3 DNA is TGTGCCAGCAGCCAAGGGATTGGAAACACCATATATTTT.

This clonotype was seen ten or more times. V usage is TRBV2 and J usage is TRBJ2-5; D is ambiguous. This CDR3 has 14 amino acids. Germline CDR1 and CDR2: SNHLY and FYNNEI. Trimming pared 2 bases from V and 1 base from J, leaving 8 bases between. The CDR3 nucleotides read TGTGCCAGCAGTGAAAGGAGATCCCAAGAGACCCAGTACTTC. This encodes CASSERRSQETQYF.

This clonotype was observed a handful of times. V usage is TRBV7-2 and J usage is TRBJ2-2; no clear D gene. Germline CDR1 reads SGHTA; CDR2 reads FQGNSA. Trimming shortened V by 1 base and J by 7 bases, and 10 bases separated the two germline ends. The CDR3 is 14 residues long. The DNA for the CDR3 is TGTGCCAGCAGCTTAGAGTCTCGGGTCGGGGAGCTGTTTTTT. It is translated as CASSLESRVGELFF.

This clonotype came up many times. The chain couples TRBV5-1 to TRBJ2-1, with D maybe TRBD2 (5 bases). CDR3 length: 16 residues. Trimming stripped 0 bases from V and 0 bases from J, with 10 bases between. Germline values: CDR1 SGHRS, CDR2 YFSETQ. The CDR3 reads CASSLGTFLSYNEQFF. Here the CDR3 DNA reads TGCGCCAGCAGCTTGGGGACTTTTCTCTCCTACAATGAGCAGTTCTTC.

This clonotype was counted ten times or more. The rearrangement links TRBV30 to TRBJ1-2; D gene unclear. CDR1 is GTSNPN and CDR2 is SVGIG in the germline V gene (reference sequence). The V end lost 0 bases, the J end lost 2 bases, and 13 bases lay between the germline ends. The CDR3 spans 15 residues. The CDR3 loop reads CAWSVPFLRNYGYTF. The CDR3 nucleotides are TGTGCCTGGAGTGTACCCTTCCTCCGGAACTATGGCTACACCTTC.

The V and J genes are TRBV25-1 and TRBJ2-7; 12 positions agree with TRBD2. With 5 bases clipped from V and 1 base from J, the junction kept 3 bases outside the gene matches. This CDR3 region has 15 residues. Germline lookup yields CDR1 MGHDK and CDR2 SYGVNS. The CDR3 coding sequence is TGTGCCAGCAGTCTAGCGGGAGGGGAATCCTACGAGCAGTACTTC. This sequence encodes CASSLAGGESYEQYF.

A note on this clonotype: At one boundary the junction diverges from the germline segment, which might be a read error. In nucleotides, the CDR3 is TGTGCCAGCAGCCAAGAAAAGGTGGGGGCGGGAGGACTGGACGAGCAGTACTTC. Protein: CASSQEKVGAGGLDEQYF. The chain joins TRBV4-1 to TRBJ2-7; 8 nucleotides align to TRBD2. Germline assignment: CDR1 MGHRA and CDR2 YSYEKL. The CDR3 totals 18 residues.

This clonotype appeared a few times. The rearrangement joins TRBV5-1 to TRBJ2-3, with D possibly being TRBD1 (6 bases). Trimming pared 2 bases from V and 2 bases from J, leaving 9 bases between. This CDR3 is built from 14 residues. CDR1 SGHRS and CDR2 YFSETQ come from the germline V gene. The CDR3 loop reads CASSFRGNTDTQYF. CDR3 bases: TGCGCCAGCAGCTTCAGGGGCAACACAGATACGCAGTATTTT.

This chain connects TRBV7-3 to TRBJ2-7; 8 bases map to TRBD1. The V gene end was trimmed by 5 bases and the J gene end by 6 bases; junction bases not matched to a gene: 6. Per the germline V gene, CDR1 is SGHTA and CDR2 is FQGTGA. This CDR3 comprises 13 residues. The CDR3 sequence is CASSPTGGSEQYF. DNA of the CDR3: TGTGCCAGCAGCCCAACAGGGGGATCCGAGCAGTACTTC.

This clonotype was picked up a small number of times. This chain uses TRBV5-1 with TRBJ2-7, with D tentatively TRBD2 (6 bases). Germline V gene data show CDR1 as SGHRS and CDR2 as YFSETQ. CDR3 size: 17 residues. V shed 3 bases and J shed 4 bases, with 23 bases lying between them. CDR3 nucleotides: TGCGCCAGCAGCTATCAAGGGCCTCTTCGCGGGGATTACGAGCAGTACTTC. It is translated as CASSYQGPLRGDYEQYF.